Below are 8 T cell receptor beta chains sequenced from a single sample in a study of T cells of healthy individuals. TCRdb fed the 5' RACE reads into MiXCR, producing one record per CDR3 protein. Of over 95,000 distinct CDR3 sequences detected, under 20% appear once; the ten largest clones hold approximately 6%. Receptors originate from a human donor in good health.

V and J are TRBV4-1 and TRBJ2-2; 14 bases align to TRBD2. Trimming removed 2 bases from V and 13 bases from J; junction bases left unmatched: 9. Per germline, CDR1 MGHRA and CDR2 YSYEKL. The CDR3 is 16 residues long. CDR3 in amino acids: CASSQPQGLAGVGLFF. The CDR3 nucleotides are TGCGCCAGCAGCCAACCCCAGGGACTAGCGGGAGTAGGGCTGTTTTTT.

V gene TRBV6-2 or TRBV6-3 combines with J gene TRBJ1-5, with unresolved D. The CDR3 totals 16 residues. In germline, CDR1 is MNHEY, CDR2 SVGEGT. V shed 0 bases and J shed 0 bases, with 9 bases lying between them. CDR3 DNA: TGTGCCAGCAGTTACTCCGGCAGAAATAGCAATCAGCCCCAGCATTTT. Translation gives CASSYSGRNSNQPQHF.

The rearrangement uses TRBV14 and TRBJ2-7; 9 bases line up with TRBD1. CDR3 size: 13 residues. With V trimmed by 7 bases and J by 6 bases, 7 bases remained unmatched. Per germline, CDR1 SGHDN and CDR2 FVKESK. CDR3 amino acids: CASMPGQGFEQYF. Here the CDR3 DNA reads TGTGCCAGCATGCCGGGACAGGGATTCGAGCAGTACTTC.

The V call is TRBV11-3, the J call TRBJ2-7; maybe TRBD2 (5 bases). Trimming removed 3 bases at V and 2 bases at J, with 11 bases between. Germline assignment: CDR1 SGHNT and CDR2 YENEEA. The CDR3 sequence is 14 residues long. As DNA, the CDR3 is TGTGCCAGCAGCTTCCGAGGAGGAGCCTACGAGCAGTACTTC. Protein product: CASSFRGGAYEQYF.

As DNA, the CDR3 is TGTGCCACCAGCAGAGATTCGGCAGGCTACAATGAGCAGTTCTTC. Translation: CATSRDSAGYNEQFF. The chain joins TRBV15 to TRBJ2-1; D uncertain. Between the trimmed V and J ends, which lost 0 bases and 3 bases, there was a span of 9 bases. Germline CDR1 reads LNHNV; CDR2 reads YYDKDF (reference sequence). This CDR3 has 15 amino acids.

CDR3 protein: CASSSLPDSPEHF. CDR3 nucleotides: TGTGCCAGCAGCTCCCTCCCGGACAGCCCAGAGCATTTT. The rearrangement joins TRBV7-2 to TRBJ1-5, with a weak D call TRBD1 (6 bases). Germline V CDR1 and CDR2: SGHTA, FQGNSA. Between the trimmed V and J ends, which lost 4 bases and 14 bases, there was a span of 18 bases. This CDR3 comprises 13 residues.

V is TRBV4-2 and J is TRBJ1-2, with 8 bases lining up with TRBD1. V lost 2 bases, J lost 6 bases, and 8 bases stayed unmatched. The CDR3 is made up of 15 amino acids. CDR1 LGHNA and CDR2 YNFKEQ come from the germline V gene. The CDR3 region has the DNA TGTGCCAGCAGCCAAACGGGGACAGGAATAGATGGCTACACCTTC. Translated, it gives CASSQTGTGIDGYTF.

The chain joins TRBV20-1 to TRBJ2-3, with D perhaps given as TRBD1 or TRBD2 (5 bases each). The CDR3 totals 15 residues. V lost 4 bases, J lost 0 bases, and 14 bases lay in between. The V gene's germline CDR1 is DFQATT and CDR2 SNEGSKA (reference sequence). The CDR3 loop reads CSAKPGPSSTDTQYF. DNA for the CDR3: TGCAGTGCTAAGCCGGGACCATCAAGCACAGATACGCAGTATTTT.